This record concerns one T cell receptor (beta chain) sequence. This same CDR3 is encoded by further DNA sequences in the sample. Cohorts were determined from participant-reported clinical history. Authors' analysis steps: From reference gene primer amplification, estimates of nucleated cell counts were derived. The protocol was immunoSEQ multiplex PCR, while the TCRdb copy is restricted to in-frame clones and leaves out a portion. V, J and clone size were drawn from that table, and D and trimming were deduced from the DNA. The sample holds more than 200,000 clones, 75% to 95% seen once. The CDR3 is 13 amino acids. J gave up 3 bases and V 5 bases, and 1 base lay outside the gene matches. The entry originates in a study of blood T cell repertoires in COVID-19. Study information: Acute-phase and convalescent COVID-19 samples originated in the United States, Italy and Spain.

Sample: PBMCs or T cells enriched from blood (not recorded which). This receptor was taken from a young woman who had recovered from COVID-19. The V gene is TRBV12-3 or TRBV12-4, the J gene TRBJ1-2, with 9 positions matching TRBD1. The CDR3 loop reads CASSRTGDYGYTF. The CDR3 nucleotides read TGTGCCAGCAGTAGGACAGGGGACTATGGCTACACCTTC.